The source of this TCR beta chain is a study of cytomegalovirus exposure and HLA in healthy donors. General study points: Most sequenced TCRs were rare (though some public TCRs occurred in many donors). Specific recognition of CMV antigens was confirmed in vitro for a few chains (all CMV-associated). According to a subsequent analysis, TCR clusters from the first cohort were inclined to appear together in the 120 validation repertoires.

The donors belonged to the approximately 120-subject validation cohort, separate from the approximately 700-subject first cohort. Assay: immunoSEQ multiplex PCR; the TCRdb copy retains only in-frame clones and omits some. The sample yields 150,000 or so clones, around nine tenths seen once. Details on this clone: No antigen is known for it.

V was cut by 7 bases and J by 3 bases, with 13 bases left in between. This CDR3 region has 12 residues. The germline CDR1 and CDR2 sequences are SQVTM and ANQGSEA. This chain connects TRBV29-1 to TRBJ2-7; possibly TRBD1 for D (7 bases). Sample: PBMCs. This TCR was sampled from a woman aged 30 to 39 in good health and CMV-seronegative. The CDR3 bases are TGCAGCGGTAGACAGGGAGGCTACGAGCAGTACTTC. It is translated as CSGRQGGYEQYF.